The TCR beta chain described here comes from a study of blood T cell repertoires in COVID-19. Study context: The cDNA or gDNA used as material had been derived from T cells, B-cell-depleted T cells, or PBMCs.

This CDR3 has 15 amino acids. Germline CDR1 reads MNHEY; CDR2 reads SVGAGI. Unmatched junction bases numbered 6, after V lost 5 bases and J lost 5 bases. In the original analysis: Reference gene primers were amplified, and this amplification served to estimate nucleated cell counts. TCRdb's table, derived via immunoSEQ multiplex PCR, lists solely in-frame clones and lacks some. V and J calls and clone size are those listed in that table; D and trimming were worked out from the DNA. Here the sample spans a few hundred thousand clones, nearly 90% being singletons. Material for sequencing was peripheral blood. The sequence derives from a woman between 55 and 75 years old with COVID-19, enrolled during active disease. The chain has TRBV6-5 and TRBJ1-2; 12 bases agree with TRBD1. CDR3 bases: TGTGCCAGCAGTCTCGGGACAGGGGGCAGTTATGGCTACACCTTC. Its protein is CASSLGTGGSYGYTF.